These 18 T cell receptor beta chains were sequenced from one sample in a study of CD8+CD57+ T cells in acquired aplastic anemia (dated by TCRdb to the late 2010s). The sample was run on an Illumina HiSeq 2000. Profiling of TCR beta VDJ combinations and CDR3 sequences used genomic DNA as the template. In TCRdb, the public reads were trimmed at Q25 with fastp and aligned with MiXCR, with productive beta chains retained. Every CDR3 protein is listed once, alongside the most common genes and DNA of its rows. The sample table holds about 470,000 distinct CDR3 sequences, of which around 30% were seen once. Around 0.82% of the sample lies in the top ten. The patients picked for sequencing were ones in whom flow cytometry had shown an expansion of CD8+CD57+ cells. The sample taken for sequencing was sorted CD4+, CD8+, or CD8+CD57+ T cells (not recorded which) from PBMCs. The receptors stem from a human donor with aplastic anemia.

The chain has TRBV25-1 and TRBJ2-2, with D uncertain. Deletions cut 4 bases from V and 6 bases from J, with 9 bases between. The CDR3 is made up of 13 amino acids. Germline values: CDR1 MGHDK, CDR2 SYGVNS. Written as DNA, the CDR3 is TGTGCCAGCAGTGGTCCAGTCCCCGGGGAGCTGTTTTTT. This sequence encodes CASSGPVPGELFF.

This clonotype was picked up a small number of times. The chain couples TRBV11-1 to TRBJ2-7, with 9 bases lining up with TRBD1. V lost 5 bases and J lost 3; bases outside the gene matches: 14. Germline values: CDR1 SGHAT, CDR2 FQDESV (reference sequence). This CDR3 is 17 amino acids long. The CDR3 DNA reads as TGTGCCAGCAGCACACCCGGGACAGGGAGAAACATCTACGAGCAGTACTTC. It specifies CASSTPGTGRNIYEQYF.

This clonotype has more than one count but fewer than ten. The chain employs TRBV9 and TRBJ1-5; D is undetermined. The CDR3 length is 14 residues. CDR1 and CDR2 (germline): SGDLS, YYNGEE. V gave up 0 bases and J gave up 6 bases, with 10 bases separating them. The CDR3 here is CASSVEGAGQPQHF. The DNA for the CDR3 is TGTGCCAGCAGCGTAGAGGGAGCGGGTCAGCCCCAGCATTTT.

This clonotype was picked up many times. The chain combines TRBV7-3 with TRBJ1-5; D is undetermined. Trimming took off 0 bases at V and 0 bases at J, with 15 bases between the two ends. The germline V gene encodes CDR1 SGHTA and CDR2 FQGTGA. This CDR3 is built from 18 residues. CDR3 DNA sequence: TGTGCCAGCAGCTTAACGCAGGTCGGGAGTTATAGCAATCAGCCCCAGCATTTT. It specifies CASSLTQVGSYSNQPQHF.

This clonotype was seen repeatedly, ten times or more. In DNA form, the CDR3 reads TGTGCCAGCAGCTCCCCCCGGATCGAAGGAGGGCCCCTCCACTTT. Translated: CASSSPRIEGGPLHF. This chain connects TRBV11-2 to TRBJ1-6, with D unresolved. CDR1 and CDR2 (germline): SGHAT, FQNNGV. Trimming took 4 bases from V and 13 from J, leaving 20 bases between them. CDR3 size: 15 residues. Together with reference TRBV11-2 and TRBJ1-6, the CDR3 gives the full variable domain: EAGVAQSPRYKIIEKRQSVAFWCNPISGHATLYWYQQILGQGPKLLIQFQNNGVVDDSQLPKDRFSAERLKGVDSTLKIQPAKLEDSAVYLCASSSPRIEGGPLHFGNGTRLTVT.

This chain uses TRBV20-1 with TRBJ2-2; D not resolved. Germline V gene lookup returns CDR1 DFQATT and CDR2 SNEGSKA (reference sequence). This CDR3 comprises 14 residues. V was clipped by 6 bases and J by 4 bases, with 15 bases between them. CDR3 protein: CSANDIPGTGELFF. For the CDR3, the DNA is TGCAGTGCAAATGACATCCCCGGCACCGGGGAGCTGTTTTTT.

This clonotype was counted a few times. The junction and the germline gene differ at one end; a read error may be behind it. The chain links TRBV11-2 to TRBJ2-5; D not resolved. The CDR3 runs to 15 residues. CDR1 SGHAT and CDR2 FQNNGV come from the germline V gene. The CDR3 reads CASSRSGPSQVTQYF. CDR3 nucleotides: TGTGCCAGCAGTCGATCAGGCCCATCCCAAGTGACCCAGTACTTC.

Only a few counts were recorded for this clonotype. The chain uses TRBV10-3 and TRBJ2-1, with TRBD1 identical over 8 bases. V was pared by 10 bases and J by 6 bases, with 5 bases of the junction left unmatched. Looked up from germline, CDR1 is ENHRY and CDR2 is SYGVKD. This CDR3 has 12 residues. The CDR3 nucleotides are TGTGCCACCGGACAGGGAGGCAATGAGCAGTTCTTC. Translation gives CATGQGGNEQFF.

On this clonotype itself: As the CDR3 is not closed by the conserved phenylalanine or tryptophan, this likely results from a read error. The V and J genes are TRBV3-1 and TRBJ2-7, with D unresolved. The CDR3 sequence is 12 residues long. Trimming shortened V by 0 bases and J by 6 bases, and 6 bases separated the two germline ends. The V gene's germline CDR1 is LGHDT and CDR2 YNNKEL (reference sequence). The CDR3 bases are TGTGCCAGCAGCCAAGATACAGCCGAGCAGTACCTC. Amino acids: CASSQDTAEQYL.

The CDR3 DNA reads as TGTGCCAGCAACCCGGACAGAAGCTCCTACGAGCAGTACTTC. Translating it yields CASNPDRSSYEQYF. The J gene is TRBJ2-7, the V gene TRBV7-2; weak D call: TRBD1 (6 bases). The V and J ends lost 7 bases and 0 bases respectively, with 13 bases between them. CDR1 is SGHTA, CDR2 FQGNSA, per germline. CDR3 length equals 14 residues.

This clonotype has at least ten counts. The chain recombines TRBV7-9 with TRBJ2-7; D is unresolved. Germline V gene sequence: CDR1 SEHNR, CDR2 FQNEAQ (reference sequence). The CDR3 sequence is 13 residues long. V lost 4 bases to trimming and J lost 2 bases, with 9 bases between them. The CDR3 spells CASSSLQTYEQYF. The CDR3 bases are TGTGCCAGCAGCTCACTGCAGACCTACGAGCAGTACTTC.

This clonotype was recorded a few times. This sequence joins TRBV5-1 and TRBJ2-2; no reliable D call. The CDR3 has 15 residues. Trimming took off 0 bases at V and 2 bases at J, with 8 bases between the two ends. The germline gives CDR1 SGHRS, CDR2 YFSETQ. As DNA, the CDR3 is TGCGCCAGCAGCTTGGTGCGGATAAACACCGGGGAGCTGTTTTTT. Its protein is CASSLVRINTGELFF. The whole variable domain, filled in from reference TRBV5-1 and TRBJ2-2, reads KAGVTQTPRYLIKTRGQQVTLSCSPISGHRSVSWYQQTPGQGLQFLFEYFSETQRNKGNFPGRFSGRQFSNSRSEMNVSTLELGDSALYLCASSLVRINTGELFFGEGSRLTVL.

This chain uses TRBV10-1 with TRBJ2-7; 9 bases agree with TRBD1. The CDR3 totals 13 residues. CDR1 and CDR2 from the germline V gene are WNHNN and SYGVQD (reference sequence). The trim removed 6 bases at V and 4 bases at J, leaving 4 bases unmatched. CDR3 DNA sequence: TGCGCCAGCAGCACAGGGGGCGGATACGAGCAGTACGTC. It translates to CASSTGGGYEQYV.

In the case of this clonotype: A much larger clonotype is one base distant, so this may be a read error. This CDR3 fails to terminate in the conserved phenylalanine or tryptophan, so it likely reflects a read error. The chain carries TRBV20-1 and TRBJ1-6, with D uncertain. The CDR3 sequence is 12 residues long. Germline lookup yields CDR1 DFQATT and CDR2 SNEGSKA (reference sequence). V gave up 6 bases and J gave up 7 bases, with 10 bases separating them. CDR3 nucleotides: TGCAGTGCCTCTAGGACCAATTCACCCCTCCACCTT. Residues: CSASRTNSPLHL.

Only a few counts were recorded for this clonotype. The CDR3 DNA sequence: TGTGCCAGCAGTTTCAATTTAGCGGGGATGGGCGAGCAGTACTTC. This translates into CASSFNLAGMGEQYF. The V and J genes are TRBV27 and TRBJ2-7; 8 bases agree with TRBD2. J lost 6 bases, V lost 3 bases, and 10 bases had no gene match. CDR1 and CDR2 from the germline V gene are MNHEY and SMNVEV (reference sequence). This CDR3 is built from 15 residues.

The sample holds many counts of this clonotype. The genes are TRBV5-1 and TRBJ1-5; no reliable D call. Between the trimmed V and J ends, which lost 0 bases and 2 bases, there was a span of 6 bases. CDR3 length equals 14 residues. Germline assignment: CDR1 SGHRS and CDR2 YFSETQ. CDR3 loop: CASSLDRGNQPQHF. The CDR3, as DNA: TGCGCCAGCAGCTTGGACAGAGGCAATCAGCCCCAGCATTTT.

The rearrangement links TRBV25-1 to TRBJ2-7; 10 nucleotides agree with TRBD1. The CDR3 contains 14 residues. Trimming removed 7 bases from V and 5 bases from J; junction bases left unmatched: 8. The germline gives CDR1 MGHDK, CDR2 SYGVNS. The CDR3 here is CASTLPGQGNEQYF. CDR3 DNA sequence: TGTGCCAGCACTCTCCCGGGACAGGGGAACGAGCAGTACTTC.

V usage is TRBV11-1 and J usage is TRBJ2-2; 9 bases line up with TRBD2. The CDR3 extends over 19 amino acids. Trimming cost V 2 bases and J 4 bases; bases outside gene matches: 14. Germline lookup yields CDR1 SGHAT and CDR2 FQDESV (reference sequence). The CDR3, as DNA: TGTGCCAGCAGCTTATGGGGAGTTAGCGGGAGTAGTGGCACCGGGGAGCTGTTTTTT. It translates to CASSLWGVSGSSGTGELFF.